A selection of T cell receptor beta chains follows, all from one sample in a study of blood T cells in healthy people across ages. TCRdb redid the calling of the 5' RACE reads with MiXCR, one entry per CDR3 protein. The sample holds about 800,000 distinct CDR3 sequences, 58% seen once. Sequencing was carried out using blood. The receptors originated from a man under 40 in good health. Each CDR3 is given with its conserved first and last residue. The D gene is left open where the match is weak. Clone sizes are given selectively: once, few, many, or a class where the clone is expanded.

J gene | clone size | V gene | D gene | CDR3 protein | CDR3 DNA
TRBJ2-1 | - | TRBV2 | - | CASSARSAEQFF | TGTGCCAGCAGTGCTCGGAGTGCTGAGCAGTTCTTC
TRBJ1-2 | few | TRBV20-1 | - | CSARGMTDNYGYTF | TGCAGTGCTAGAGGAATGACCGATAACTATGGCTACACCTTC
TRBJ2-5 | many | TRBV12-3/TRBV12-4 | - | CASTIGLAQETQYF | TGTGCCAGCACCATCGGACTGGCCCAAGAGACCCAGTACTTC
TRBJ1-2 | - | TRBV15 | - | CATSRDRARGYTF | TGTGCCACCAGCAGAGATCGGGCCCGCGGCTACACCTTC
TRBJ2-5 | - | TRBV18 | - | CASSPGRGDQETQYF | TGTGCCAGCTCACCGGGCAGGGGGGACCAAGAGACCCAGTACTTC
TRBJ2-5 | - | TRBV6-5 | TRBD2 | CASQTLAGIQETQYF | TGTGCCAGCCAAACCTTAGCGGGGATCCAAGAGACCCAGTACTTC
TRBJ1-5 | - | TRBV4-1 | - | CASSQEGSRGTVNQPQHF | TGCGCCAGCAGCCAGGAAGGGAGCAGGGGCACCGTCAATCAGCCCCAGCATTTT
TRBJ2-7 | few | TRBV6-2/TRBV6-3 | - | CASRHDRYEQYF | TGTGCCAGCAGACACGACAGATACGAGCAGTACTTC
TRBJ2-1 | once | TRBV28 | TRBD2 | CASSNEREIYNEQFF | TGTGCCAGCAGTAACGAGCGGGAGATCTACAATGAGCAGTTCTTC
TRBJ2-4 | - | TRBV11-2 | - | CASSFLQSGGGKNIQYF | TGTGCCAGCAGCTTCCTACAGTCCGGAGGTGGCAAAAACATTCAGTACTTC
TRBJ2-7 | - | TRBV25-1 | TRBD2 | CAGSEPGGGLYNEQYF | TGTGCCGGCAGTGAACCCGGCGGGGGACTGTACAATGAGCAGTACTTC
TRBJ1-4 | - | TRBV12-3/TRBV12-4 | TRBD1 | CASQGGTVNEKLFF | TGTGCCAGCCAGGGCGGGACAGTAAATGAAAAACTGTTTTTT
TRBJ2-7 | - | TRBV6-6 | - | CASTAESYEQYF | TGTGCCAGCACGGCCGAATCCTACGAGCAGTACTTC
TRBJ1-5 | - | TRBV9 | TRBD1 | CASSVEGTGNQPQHF | TGTGCCAGCAGCGTAGAGGGGACAGGGAATCAGCCCCAGCATTTT
TRBJ2-5 | once | TRBV6-5 | - | CASSPPLTVQETQYF | TGTGCCAGCAGTCCCCCGTTGACAGTCCAAGAGACCCAGTACTTC
TRBJ1-2 | - | TRBV28 | - | CASSTFNYGYTF | TGTGCCAGCTCGACATTTAACTATGGCTACACCTTC
TRBJ2-2 | few | TRBV29-1 | - | CSVERGATGELFF | TGCAGCGTTGAACGGGGGGCCACCGGGGAGCTGTTTTTT
TRBJ2-3 | - | TRBV24-1 | - | CATQWENTQYF | TGTGCCACCCAGTGGGAGAATACGCAGTATTTT
TRBJ2-7 | - | TRBV7-2 | - | CASARTPLGSYEQYF | TGTGCCAGCGCGCGGACTCCCCTCGGCTCCTACGAGCAGTACTTC
TRBJ2-5 | few | TRBV6-5 | - | CASSRVYQETQYF | TGTGCCAGCAGTAGGGTGTACCAAGAGACCCAGTACTTC
TRBJ2-5 | once | TRBV18 | - | CASSPVRAETQYF | TGTGCCAGCTCACCAGTCAGGGCGGAGACCCAGTACTTC
TRBJ2-7 | few | TRBV4-3 | - | CASSQDWGLGGYEQYF | TGCGCCAGCAGCCAAGATTGGGGGTTGGGTGGCTACGAGCAGTACTTC
TRBJ1-2 | - | TRBV9 | TRBD1 | CASSGTGVPHGYTF | TGTGCCAGCAGCGGAACAGGGGTCCCTCATGGCTACACCTTC
TRBJ2-5 | - | TRBV5-5 | - | CASSFFSQETRYF | TGTGCCAGCAGCTTCTTCAGTCAAGAGACCCGGTACTTC
TRBJ2-3 | - | TRBV9 | - | CASSVEVHPGDTQYF | TGTGCCAGCAGCGTAGAGGTTCATCCAGGCGATACGCAGTATTTT
TRBJ2-3 | few | TRBV20-1 | - | CSARRDPTDTQYF | TGCAGTGCTAGGAGGGACCCTACGGATACGCAGTATTTT
TRBJ2-7 | - | TRBV6-6 | - | CASSYPRTETYEQYF | TGTGCCAGCAGTTACCCCCGGACAGAGACCTACGAGCAGTACTTC
TRBJ1-6 | - | TRBV19 | - | CASSMSNVNSPLHF | TGTGCCAGTAGTATGTCGAACGTTAATTCACCCCTCCACTTT
TRBJ2-6 | few | TRBV3-1 | TRBD1 | CASSRGQGNVLTF | TGTGCCAGCAGCCGGGGACAGGGCAACGTCCTGACTTTC
TRBJ2-1 | once | TRBV20-1 | - | CRAGDHNEQFF | TGCAGGGCTGGGGACCACAATGAGCAGTTCTTC
TRBJ2-3 | - | TRBV5-4 | TRBD1 | CASSLDRGHTDTQYF | TGTGCCAGCAGCTTGGACAGGGGGCACACAGATACGCAGTATTTT
TRBJ2-7 | - | TRBV7-9 | - | CASSLDSGFEQYF | TGTGCCAGCAGCTTAGATTCGGGATTCGAGCAGTACTTC
TRBJ2-7 | - | TRBV30 | - | CAGKGVGSYEQYF | TGTGCCGGTAAGGGTGTTGGGTCCTACGAGCAGTACTTC
TRBJ2-7 | few | TRBV4-1 | - | CASSQDRGTSVQYF | TGCGCCAGCAGCCAAGATCGAGGGACCTCCGTTCAGTACTTC
TRBJ2-2 | - | TRBV10-3 | TRBD2 | CATTYGGGNTGELFF | TGTGCCACCACGTATGGCGGGGGGAACACCGGGGAGCTGTTTTTT
TRBJ2-1 | - | TRBV20-1 | TRBD2 | CSAGRTGGESSYNEQFF | TGCAGTGCTGGCCGGACTGGGGGGGAGAGCTCCTACAATGAGCAGTTCTTC
TRBJ2-3 | - | TRBV9 | TRBD2 | CASSPGALAGKDTQYF | TGTGCCAGCAGCCCCGGGGCCCTAGCGGGAAAAGATACGCAGTATTTT
TRBJ2-5 | - | TRBV6-2/TRBV6-3 | TRBD2 | CASTQAGVLQTQYF | TGTGCCAGCACGCAGGCGGGGGTGCTACAGACCCAGTACTTC
TRBJ2-4 | - | TRBV11-2 | TRBD1 | CTSSSDRVAHIQYF | TGTACCAGCAGCTCCGACAGGGTCGCGCACATTCAGTACTTC
TRBJ2-7 | - | TRBV6-6 | - | CASSYGVSSHEQYF | TGTGCCAGCAGTTACGGAGTGAGTTCCCACGAGCAGTACTTC
TRBJ1-6 | many | TRBV12-3/TRBV12-4 | - | CASSFQGVGSPLHF | TGTGCCAGCAGTTTTCAAGGGGTTGGCTCACCCCTCCACTTT
TRBJ1-1 | - | TRBV14 | - | CASSRVGGSDTEAFF | TGTGCCAGCAGCCGGGTTGGAGGGAGTGACACTGAAGCTTTCTTT
TRBJ1-2 | - | TRBV6-5 | - | CASKPTGHGYTF | TGTGCCAGCAAGCCGACAGGCCATGGCTACACCTTC